This entry lists 15 T cell receptor beta chains sequenced from one sample in a study of blood T cells in healthy people across ages. The use of a sample-barcoded 5' primer and a J-beta primer mix characterized a second PCR of roughly 6 to 11 cycles. TCRdb re-derived calls from the 5' RACE reads in MiXCR, one entry per CDR3 protein. This table has 1.2 million to 1.5 million distinct CDR3 sequences, 35% to 45% appearing once. Sequences were obtained from blood. These receptors originate from a woman aged 18-35 years in good health.

The genes are TRBV7-9 and TRBJ2-1; D is ambiguous. Trimming left V 4 bases short and J 7 bases short, with 17 bases between. This CDR3 has 15 amino acids. Germline CDR1 reads SEHNR; CDR2 reads FQNEAQ (reference sequence). CDR3 in DNA: TGTGCCAGCAGCTACTGGTCCCCGGTAGAAAATGAGCAGTTCTTC. It specifies CASSYWSPVENEQFF.

The chain combines TRBV2 with TRBJ1-5; D is unresolved. The CDR3 extends over 15 amino acids. V dropped 1 base and J dropped 4 bases, with 11 bases sitting between them. CDR1 and CDR2 from the germline V gene are SNHLY and FYNNEI. The CDR3: CASSEVGVGNQPQHF. The CDR3, as DNA: TGTGCCAGCAGTGAAGTTGGCGTAGGGAATCAGCCCCAGCATTTT.

The chain links TRBV7-6 to TRBJ2-3, with D possibly TRBD1 on 6 matching bases. V was clipped by 3 bases and J by 6 bases, with 13 bases between them. The CDR3 has 14 residues. The V gene's germline CDR1 is SGHVS and CDR2 FNYEAQ. The CDR3 DNA reads as TGTGCCAGCAGCTTCGGACAGTCTCCGGATACGCAGTATTTT. It specifies CASSFGQSPDTQYF.

In its sample, this clonotype was seen many times. This chain joins TRBV12-3 or TRBV12-4 and TRBJ2-5; 7 bases fit TRBD1. The CDR3 extends over 13 amino acids. Unmatched junction bases numbered 5, after V lost 8 bases and J lost 2 bases. CDR3 region: CASSDRDQETQYF. As DNA, the CDR3 is TGTGCCAGCTCCGACAGGGATCAAGAGACCCAGTACTTC.

The rearrangement links TRBV2 to TRBJ1-2; 8 bases align to TRBD1. This CDR3 has 13 residues. CDR1 SNHLY and CDR2 FYNNEI come from the germline V gene. The ends lost 7 bases at V and 5 bases at J; junction bases unmatched: 6. DNA for the CDR3: TGTGCCAGCACGCAGGGGGCGGGTTATGGCTACACCTTC. Protein: CASTQGAGYGYTF.

This chain connects TRBV6-5 to TRBJ2-7, with unresolved D. The CDR3 length is 14 residues. Trimming removed 8 bases from V and 2 bases from J, with 16 bases in between. Germline V gene data show CDR1 as MNHEY and CDR2 as SVGAGI. The CDR3 here is CASRSQTNAYEQYF. CDR3 coding DNA: TGTGCCAGCCGGAGTCAGACCAACGCCTACGAGCAGTACTTC.

The gene calls are TRBV6-5 and TRBJ1-5; D is ambiguous. Germline V lookup: CDR1 MNHEY, CDR2 SVGAGI. This CDR3 has 14 residues. V shed 6 bases and J shed 0 bases, with 9 bases lying between them. The CDR3 loop is CASRDGYSNQPQHF. The CDR3 DNA reads TGTGCCAGCAGAGACGGATATAGCAATCAGCCCCAGCATTTT.

J is TRBJ2-1 and V is TRBV20-1; 7 bases map to TRBD2. The CDR3 length is 13 residues. With 0 bases clipped from V and 13 bases from J, the junction kept 9 bases outside the gene matches. Germline CDR1 DFQATT, CDR2 SNEGSKA (reference sequence). CDR3 sequence (DNA): TGCAGTGCTAGAGATCCAGCGGGACCTTCACAGTTCTTC. Translated, it gives CSARDPAGPSQFF.

This rearrangement joins TRBV28 to TRBJ2-7, with 8 nucleotides matching TRBD2. V shed 2 bases and J 2 bases; nucleotides not matched to a gene: 5. The germline gives CDR1 MDHEN, CDR2 SYDVKM. CDR3 length equals 15 residues. The CDR3 sequence is CASSLQSGGPYEQYF. Written as DNA, the CDR3 is TGTGCCAGCAGTTTACAGAGCGGGGGCCCCTACGAGCAGTACTTC. The whole variable domain, filled in from reference TRBV28 and TRBJ2-7, reads DVKVTQSSRYLVKRTGEKVFLECVQDMDHENMFWYRQDPGLGLRLIYFSYDVKMKEKGDIPEGYSVSREKKERFSLILESASTNQTSMYLCASSLQSGGPYEQYFGPGTRLTVT.

The chain combines TRBV29-1 with TRBJ2-1; TRBD2 might be the D (6 bases). This CDR3 has 13 amino acids. V gave up 6 bases and J gave up 10 bases, with 19 bases separating them. Germline CDR1 is SQVTM and CDR2 is ANQGSEA. CDR3 DNA sequence: TGCAGCGTCGTAGCGGAGCAGGCCTACGAGCAGTTCTTC. It encodes CSVVAEQAYEQFF.

The chain recombines TRBV12-5 with TRBJ2-3; possible D gene TRBD2, 5 bases. Germline V gives CDR1 LGHNT, CDR2 FRNRAP. This CDR3 is 15 amino acids long. With 5 bases removed from V and 6 bases from J, the gap between germline ends came to 18 bases. The CDR3 reads CASGASLRRRDTQYF. The CDR3 coding sequence is TGTGCTAGTGGTGCCTCCCTGCGGCGGAGGGATACGCAGTATTTT.

V gene TRBV20-1 combines with J gene TRBJ2-3; TRBD2 matches at 11 bases. J lost 5 bases, V lost 6 bases, and 10 bases had no gene match. The CDR3 runs 15 residues. Germline V gene lookup returns CDR1 DFQATT and CDR2 SNEGSKA (reference sequence). The CDR3 protein is CSAVIAGGGGDTQYF. The CDR3 DNA reads as TGCAGTGCCGTCATAGCGGGAGGGGGAGGAGATACGCAGTATTTT.

A few counts support this clonotype. The DNA of the CDR3 is TGCAGTGCTAGAGCCGAAGCGGGCAATGAGCAGTACTTC. This sequence encodes CSARAEAGNEQYF. The chain is built from TRBV20-1 and TRBJ2-5; perhaps TRBD2 as D (6 bases). Deletions cut 1 base from V and 11 bases from J, with 17 bases between. This CDR3 comprises 13 residues. The germline CDR1 and CDR2 sequences are DFQATT and SNEGSKA (reference sequence).

V usage is TRBV6-6 and J usage is TRBJ1-2; a weak D match, TRBD1 (6 bases). V was cut by 6 bases and J by 4 bases, with 21 bases left in between. CDR3 size: 16 residues. Germline CDR1 is MNHNY and CDR2 is SVGAGI (reference sequence). CDR3 residues: CASSLSQGVGAYGYTF. The CDR3 DNA reads as TGTGCCAGCAGCCTCTCACAGGGAGTCGGCGCCTATGGCTACACCTTC.

The V gene is TRBV4-1, the J gene TRBJ2-3; TRBD2 aligns across 10 bases. The CDR3 has 19 amino acids. CDR1 is MGHRA, CDR2 YSYEKL, per germline. V gave up 0 bases and J gave up 3 bases; unmatched junction bases: 12. CDR3 amino acids: CASSQEPGASGSRTDTQYF. The CDR3 DNA is TGCGCCAGCAGCCAAGAGCCCGGAGCTAGCGGGAGTCGGACAGATACGCAGTATTTT.